The 2 T cell receptor beta chains presented below share a single source sample, sequenced in a study of blood T cells in healthy people across ages. With a J-beta primer mix and a sample-barcoded 5' primer, a second PCR ran about 7 to 12 cycles. TCRdb called the 5' RACE reads again in MiXCR, with one record for every CDR3 protein. The sample lists approximately 730,000 distinct CDR3 sequences; more than 40% were seen once. The sample was blood. The origin of the receptors is a woman aged 55-70 years in good health.

The gene calls are TRBV9 and TRBJ2-1; TRBD1 agrees at 8 bases. The germline V gene has CDR1 SGDLS and CDR2 YYNGEE. Trimming took 4 bases from V and 15 from J; bases not matched to a gene: 12. This CDR3 is 13 amino acids long. The CDR3 coding sequence is TGTGCCAGCAGCAGAACCGGACAGGGAAAACTGTTCTTC. Translation gives CASSRTGQGKLFF.

This clonotype was observed a few times. J is TRBJ2-1 and V is TRBV5-6; 8 bases fit TRBD2. Looked up from germline, CDR1 is SGHDT and CDR2 is YYEEEE. The CDR3 covers 15 residues. The ends lost 4 bases at V and 4 bases at J; junction bases unmatched: 7. DNA of the CDR3: TGTGCCAGCAGCACCATTAGCGGGGCTTACAATGAGCAGTTCTTC. This translates into CASSTISGAYNEQFF.